This T cell receptor (beta chain) was captured in a study of HIV-infected patients and healthy controls. Whole blood was used without fractionation, so all unsorted peripheral T cells were included. Around 500 ng RNA was reverse transcribed with alpha and beta constant-region primers. Separate chain-specific third strand synthesis with multiplexing indices produced the alpha and beta libraries. TCRdb fed the 5' RACE reads into MiXCR, producing one record per CDR3 protein. The sample consists of tens of thousands of distinct CDR3 sequences, roughly 8.7% of them appearing once. Germline-derived CDR1 and CDR2 are SGHRS and YFSETQ. V lost 2 bases, J lost 4 bases, and 9 bases lay in between. The CDR3 spans 13 residues.

This clonotype was sampled from an adult in good health. The chain combines TRBV5-1 with TRBJ2-5, with D perhaps TRBD2 (5 bases). Sequenced input: blood. The CDR3 sequence is CASSLERIETQYF. CDR3 sequence (DNA): TGCGCCAGCAGCTTAGAGCGGATAGAGACCCAGTACTTC.